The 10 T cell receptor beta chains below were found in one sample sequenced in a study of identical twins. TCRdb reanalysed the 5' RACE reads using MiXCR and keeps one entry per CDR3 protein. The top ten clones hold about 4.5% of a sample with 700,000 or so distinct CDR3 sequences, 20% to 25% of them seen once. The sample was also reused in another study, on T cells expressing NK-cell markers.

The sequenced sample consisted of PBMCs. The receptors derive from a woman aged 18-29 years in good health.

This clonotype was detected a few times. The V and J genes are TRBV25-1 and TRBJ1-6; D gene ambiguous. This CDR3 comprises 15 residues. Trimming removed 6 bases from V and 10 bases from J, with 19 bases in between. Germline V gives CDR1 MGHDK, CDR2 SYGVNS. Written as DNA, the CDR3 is TGTGCCAGCAGCGCCTACGAGGATTACTACTCACCCCTCCACTTT. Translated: CASSAYEDYYSPLHF.

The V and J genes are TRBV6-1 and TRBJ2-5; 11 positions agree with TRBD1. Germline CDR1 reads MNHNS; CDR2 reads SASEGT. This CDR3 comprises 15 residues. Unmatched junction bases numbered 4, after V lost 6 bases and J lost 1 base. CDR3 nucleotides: TGTGCCAGCAGGACCGGGACAGGGGGCCAAGAGACCCAGTACTTC. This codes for CASRTGTGGQETQYF.

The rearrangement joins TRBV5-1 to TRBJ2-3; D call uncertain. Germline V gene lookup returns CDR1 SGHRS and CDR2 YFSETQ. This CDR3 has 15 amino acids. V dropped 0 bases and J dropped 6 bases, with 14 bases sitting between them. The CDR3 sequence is CASSLEDLFVDTQYF. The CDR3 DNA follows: TGCGCCAGCAGCTTGGAGGACCTATTCGTGGATACGCAGTATTTT.

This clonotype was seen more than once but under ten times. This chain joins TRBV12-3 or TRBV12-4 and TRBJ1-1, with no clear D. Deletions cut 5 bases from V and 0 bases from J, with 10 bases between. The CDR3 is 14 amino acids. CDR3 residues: CASSPNTVNTEAFF. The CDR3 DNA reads TGTGCCAGCAGTCCTAATACAGTGAACACTGAAGCTTTCTTT.

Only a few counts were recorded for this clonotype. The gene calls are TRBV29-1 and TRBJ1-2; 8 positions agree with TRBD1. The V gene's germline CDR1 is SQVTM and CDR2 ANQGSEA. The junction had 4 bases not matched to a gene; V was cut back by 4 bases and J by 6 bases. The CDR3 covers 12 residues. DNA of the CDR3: TGCAGCGTTGGGACAGGGACTGATGGCTACACCTTC. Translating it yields CSVGTGTDGYTF.

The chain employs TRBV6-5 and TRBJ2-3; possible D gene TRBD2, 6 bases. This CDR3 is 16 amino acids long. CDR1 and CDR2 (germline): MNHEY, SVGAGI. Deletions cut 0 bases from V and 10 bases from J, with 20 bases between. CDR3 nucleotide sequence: TGTGCCAGCAGTTACTCGACTAGTAAGATGGGGGTATCGCAGTATTTT. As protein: CASSYSTSKMGVSQYF.

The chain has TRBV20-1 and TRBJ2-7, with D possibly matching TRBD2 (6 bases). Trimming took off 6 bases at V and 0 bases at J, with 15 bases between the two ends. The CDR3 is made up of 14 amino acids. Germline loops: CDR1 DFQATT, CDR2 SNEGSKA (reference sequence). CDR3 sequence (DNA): TGCAGTGCGAGCGGGCCCAATAGCTCCTACGAGCAGTACTTC. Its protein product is CSASGPNSSYEQYF.

CDR3 coding DNA: TGTGCCAGCAGTTACCTATTGGGTAGCGAGCCCCAGCATTTT. Protein product: CASSYLLGSEPQHF. The chain is built from TRBV6-5 and TRBJ1-5; D is ambiguous. The V gene's germline CDR1 is MNHEY and CDR2 SVGAGI. The CDR3 totals 14 residues. Trimming cost V 2 bases and J 8 bases, with 13 bases left between them.

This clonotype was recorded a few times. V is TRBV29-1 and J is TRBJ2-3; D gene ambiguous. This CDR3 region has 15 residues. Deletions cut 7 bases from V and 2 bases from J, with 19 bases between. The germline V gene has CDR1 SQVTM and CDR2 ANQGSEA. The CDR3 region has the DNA TGCAGCGCCTACCCCGCGTCCGGGTACACAGATACGCAGTATTTT. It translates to CSAYPASGYTDTQYF.

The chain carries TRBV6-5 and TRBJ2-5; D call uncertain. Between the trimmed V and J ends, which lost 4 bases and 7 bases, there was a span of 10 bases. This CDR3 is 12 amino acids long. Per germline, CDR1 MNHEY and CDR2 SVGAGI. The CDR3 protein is CASSWSFGTQYF. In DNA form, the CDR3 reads TGTGCCAGCAGTTGGAGTTTTGGGACCCAGTACTTC.